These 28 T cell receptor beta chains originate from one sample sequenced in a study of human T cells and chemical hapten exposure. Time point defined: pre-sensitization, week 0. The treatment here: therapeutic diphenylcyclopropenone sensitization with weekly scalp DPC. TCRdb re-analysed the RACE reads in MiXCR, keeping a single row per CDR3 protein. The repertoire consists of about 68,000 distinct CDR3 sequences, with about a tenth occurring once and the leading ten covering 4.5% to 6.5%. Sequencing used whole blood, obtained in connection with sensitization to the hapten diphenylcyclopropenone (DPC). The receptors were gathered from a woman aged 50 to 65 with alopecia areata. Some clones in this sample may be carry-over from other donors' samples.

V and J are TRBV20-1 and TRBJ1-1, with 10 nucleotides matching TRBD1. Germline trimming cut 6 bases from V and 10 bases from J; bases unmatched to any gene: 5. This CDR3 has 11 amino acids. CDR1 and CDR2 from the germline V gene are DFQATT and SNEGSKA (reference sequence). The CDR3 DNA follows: TGCAGTGCAGGACAGGGGGTCGGAGCTTTCTTT. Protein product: CSAGQGVGAFF.

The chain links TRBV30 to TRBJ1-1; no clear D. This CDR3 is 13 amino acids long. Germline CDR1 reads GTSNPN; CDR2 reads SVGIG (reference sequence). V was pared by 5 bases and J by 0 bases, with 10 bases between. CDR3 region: CAWARNMNTEAFF. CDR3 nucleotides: TGTGCCTGGGCCAGGAATATGAACACTGAAGCTTTCTTT.

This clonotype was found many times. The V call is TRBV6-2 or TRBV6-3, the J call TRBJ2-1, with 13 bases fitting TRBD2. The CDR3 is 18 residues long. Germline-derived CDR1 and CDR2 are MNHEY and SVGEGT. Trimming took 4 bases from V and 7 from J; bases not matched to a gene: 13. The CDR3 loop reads CASSLVGLAGAKGNEQFF. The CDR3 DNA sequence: TGTGCCAGCAGTTTGGTTGGACTAGCGGGAGCGAAGGGGAATGAGCAGTTCTTC.

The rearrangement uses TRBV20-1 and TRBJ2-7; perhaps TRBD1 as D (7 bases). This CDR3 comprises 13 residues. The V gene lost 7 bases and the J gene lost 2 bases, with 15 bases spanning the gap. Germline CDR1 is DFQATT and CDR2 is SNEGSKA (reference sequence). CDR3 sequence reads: CSVRDRLPYEQYF. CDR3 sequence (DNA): TGCAGTGTGCGGGACAGACTCCCCTACGAGCAGTACTTC.

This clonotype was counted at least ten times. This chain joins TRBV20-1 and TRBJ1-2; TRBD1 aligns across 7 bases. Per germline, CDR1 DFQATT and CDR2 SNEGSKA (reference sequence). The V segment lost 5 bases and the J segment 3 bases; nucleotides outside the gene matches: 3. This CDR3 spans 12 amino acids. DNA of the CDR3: TGCAGTGCTGTTACAGGGGACTATGGCTACACCTTC. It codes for CSAVTGDYGYTF.

The CDR3 region is CASSPPTGGNTEAFF. The CDR3, as DNA: TGTGCCAGCAGCCCACCGACAGGGGGAAACACTGAAGCTTTCTTT. This chain connects TRBV7-9 to TRBJ1-1, with TRBD1 identical over 9 bases. The CDR3 totals 15 residues. The germline CDR1 and CDR2 sequences are SEHNR and FQNEAQ (reference sequence). V lost 5 bases, J lost 2 bases, and 6 bases stayed unmatched. Variable domain in full (rest from reference TRBV7-9 and TRBJ1-1): DTGVSQNPRHKITKRGQNVTFRCDPISEHNRLYWYRQTLGQGPEFLTYFQNEAQLEKSRLLSDRFSAERPKGSFSTLEIQRTEQGDSAMYLCASSPPTGGNTEAFFGQGTRLTVV.

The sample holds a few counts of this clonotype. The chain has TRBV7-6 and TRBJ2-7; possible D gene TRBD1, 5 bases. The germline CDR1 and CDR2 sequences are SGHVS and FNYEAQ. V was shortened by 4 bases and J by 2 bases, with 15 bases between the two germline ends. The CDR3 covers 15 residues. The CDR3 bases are TGTGCCAGCAGCTATAGTACAGGTGGAACCTACGAGCAGTACTTC. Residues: CASSYSTGGTYEQYF. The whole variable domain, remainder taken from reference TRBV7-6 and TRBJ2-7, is GAGVSQSPRYKVTKRGQDVALRCDPISGHVSLYWYRQALGQGPEFLTYFNYEAQQDKSGLPNDRFSAERPEGSISTLTIQRTEQRDSAMYRCASSYSTGGTYEQYFGPGTRLTVT.

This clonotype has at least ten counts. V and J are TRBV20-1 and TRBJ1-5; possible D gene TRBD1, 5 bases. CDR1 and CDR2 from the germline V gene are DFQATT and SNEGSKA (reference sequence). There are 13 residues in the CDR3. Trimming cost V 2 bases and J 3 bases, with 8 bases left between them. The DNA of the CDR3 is TGCAGTGCTAGATCAGGGTCCAATCAGCCCCAGCATTTT. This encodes CSARSGSNQPQHF.

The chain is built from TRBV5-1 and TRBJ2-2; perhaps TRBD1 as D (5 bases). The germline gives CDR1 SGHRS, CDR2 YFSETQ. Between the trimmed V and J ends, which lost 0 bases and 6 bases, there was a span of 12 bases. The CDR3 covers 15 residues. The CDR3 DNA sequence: TGCGCCAGCAGCTTGGAAGGGGCGCCCCCCGGGGAGCTGTTTTTT. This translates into CASSLEGAPPGELFF.

CDR3 coding DNA: TGTGCCACCGGATTCCCGGGACAAGAAAAACTGTTTTTT. It specifies CATGFPGQEKLFF. This rearrangement joins TRBV15 to TRBJ1-4; a weak D match, TRBD1 (6 bases). CDR1 is LNHNV, CDR2 YYDKDF, per germline (reference sequence). Deletions cut 8 bases from V and 8 bases from J, with 15 bases between. The CDR3 runs 13 residues.

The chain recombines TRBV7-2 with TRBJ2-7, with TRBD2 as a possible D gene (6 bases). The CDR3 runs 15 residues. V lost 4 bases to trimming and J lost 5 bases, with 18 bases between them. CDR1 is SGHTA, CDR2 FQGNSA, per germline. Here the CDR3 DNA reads TGTGCCAGCAGCTCCGACGGACTAAGGGTTAACGAGCAGTACTTC. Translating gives CASSSDGLRVNEQYF.

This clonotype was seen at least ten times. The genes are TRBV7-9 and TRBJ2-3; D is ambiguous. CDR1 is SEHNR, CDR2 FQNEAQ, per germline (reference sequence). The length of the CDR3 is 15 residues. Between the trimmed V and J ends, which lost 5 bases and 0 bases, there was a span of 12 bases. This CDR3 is CASSAQVASTDTQYF. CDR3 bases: TGTGCCAGCAGCGCTCAGGTCGCTAGCACAGATACGCAGTATTTT.

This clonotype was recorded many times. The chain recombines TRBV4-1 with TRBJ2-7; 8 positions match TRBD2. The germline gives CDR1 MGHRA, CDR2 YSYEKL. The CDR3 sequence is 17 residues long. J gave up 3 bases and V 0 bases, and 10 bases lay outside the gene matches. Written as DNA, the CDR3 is TGCGCCAGCAGCCAAGATTTCCTAGCGGGTCCCCTCTACGAGCAGTACTTC. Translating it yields CASSQDFLAGPLYEQYF.

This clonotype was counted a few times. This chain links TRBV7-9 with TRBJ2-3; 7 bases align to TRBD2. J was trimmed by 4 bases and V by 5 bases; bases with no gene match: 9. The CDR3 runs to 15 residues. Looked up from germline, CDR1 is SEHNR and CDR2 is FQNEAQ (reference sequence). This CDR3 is CASSKTSPSADTQYF. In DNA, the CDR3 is TGTGCCAGCAGCAAGACTAGCCCTTCGGCAGATACGCAGTATTTT.

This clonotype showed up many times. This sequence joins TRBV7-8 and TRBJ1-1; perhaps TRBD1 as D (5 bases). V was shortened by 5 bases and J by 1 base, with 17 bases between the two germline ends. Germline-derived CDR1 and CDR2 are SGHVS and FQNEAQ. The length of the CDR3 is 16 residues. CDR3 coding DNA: TGTGCCAGCAGCGCGAGAGACACGGGGCGGAACACTGAAGCTTTCTTT. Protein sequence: CASSARDTGRNTEAFF.

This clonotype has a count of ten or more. CDR3 sequence: CASSARQATDTQYF. Written as DNA, the CDR3 is TGTGCCAGCAGCGCCCGACAGGCCACAGATACGCAGTATTTT. The chain links TRBV7-6 to TRBJ2-3; weak D call: TRBD1 (6 bases). V gave up 5 bases and J gave up 2 bases, with 11 bases separating them. Germline V gives CDR1 SGHVS, CDR2 FNYEAQ. This CDR3 has 14 residues.

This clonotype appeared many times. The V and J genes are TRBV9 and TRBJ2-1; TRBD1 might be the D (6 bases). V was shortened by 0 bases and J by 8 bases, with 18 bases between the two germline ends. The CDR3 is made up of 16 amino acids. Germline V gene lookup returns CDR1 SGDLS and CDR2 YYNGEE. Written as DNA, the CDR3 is TGTGCCAGCAGCGTAGGGCTTCAGGGGCTCGAAGATGAGCAGTTCTTC. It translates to CASSVGLQGLEDEQFF.

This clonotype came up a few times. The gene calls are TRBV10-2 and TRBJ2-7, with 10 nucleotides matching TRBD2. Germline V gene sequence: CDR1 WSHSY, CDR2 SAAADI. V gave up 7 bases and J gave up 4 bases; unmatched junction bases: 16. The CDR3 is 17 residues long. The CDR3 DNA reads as TGCGCCAGCATTAAGGAGCGGGAGGGAGACAAGGGTTACGAGCAGTACTTC. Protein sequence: CASIKEREGDKGYEQYF.

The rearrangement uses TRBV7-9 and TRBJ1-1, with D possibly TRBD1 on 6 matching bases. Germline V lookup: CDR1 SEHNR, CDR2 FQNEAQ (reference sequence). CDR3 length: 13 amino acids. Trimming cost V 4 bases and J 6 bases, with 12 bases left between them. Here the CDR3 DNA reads TGTGCCAGCAGCTGGGGTTCAGGGGCTGAAGCTTTCTTT. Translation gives CASSWGSGAEAFF.

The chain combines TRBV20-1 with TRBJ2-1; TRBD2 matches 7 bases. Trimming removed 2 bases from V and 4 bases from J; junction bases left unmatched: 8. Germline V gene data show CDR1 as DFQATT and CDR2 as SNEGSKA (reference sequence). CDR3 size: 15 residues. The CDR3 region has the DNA TGCAGTGCTAGAACAAGGGCGGGGGTTTACAATGAGCAGTTCTTC. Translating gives CSARTRAGVYNEQFF.

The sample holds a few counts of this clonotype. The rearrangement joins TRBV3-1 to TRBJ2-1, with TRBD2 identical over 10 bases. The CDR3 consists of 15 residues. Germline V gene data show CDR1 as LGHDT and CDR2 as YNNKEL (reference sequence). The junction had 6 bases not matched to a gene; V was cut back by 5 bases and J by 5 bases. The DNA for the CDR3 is TGTGCCAGCAGCATCAGACTAGCGGGTAACAATGAGCAGTTCTTC. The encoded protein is CASSIRLAGNNEQFF.

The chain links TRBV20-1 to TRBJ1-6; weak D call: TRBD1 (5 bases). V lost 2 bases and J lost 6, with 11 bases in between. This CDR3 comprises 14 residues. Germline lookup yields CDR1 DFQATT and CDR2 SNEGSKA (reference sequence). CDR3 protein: CSARTGRINSPLHF. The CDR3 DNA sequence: TGCAGTGCTAGAACGGGACGGATTAATTCACCCCTCCACTTT.

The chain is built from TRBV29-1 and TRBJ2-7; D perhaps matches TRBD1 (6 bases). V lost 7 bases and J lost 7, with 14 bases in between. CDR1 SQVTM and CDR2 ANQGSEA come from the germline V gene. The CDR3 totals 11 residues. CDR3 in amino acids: CSAARGWEQYF. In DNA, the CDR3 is TGCAGCGCCGCGAGGGGGTGGGAGCAGTACTTC.

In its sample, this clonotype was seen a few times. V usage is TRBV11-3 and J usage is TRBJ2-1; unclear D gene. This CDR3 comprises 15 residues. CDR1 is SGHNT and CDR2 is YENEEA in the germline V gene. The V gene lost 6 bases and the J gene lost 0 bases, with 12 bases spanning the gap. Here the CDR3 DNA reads TGTGCCAGCAGTAGTAACACATACTCCTACAATGAGCAGTTCTTC. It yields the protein CASSSNTYSYNEQFF.

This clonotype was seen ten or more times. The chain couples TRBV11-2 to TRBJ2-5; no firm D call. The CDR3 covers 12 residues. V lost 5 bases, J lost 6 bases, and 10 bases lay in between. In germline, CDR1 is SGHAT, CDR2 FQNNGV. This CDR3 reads CASSPPMKTQYF. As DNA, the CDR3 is TGTGCCAGCAGCCCCCCCATGAAGACCCAGTACTTC.

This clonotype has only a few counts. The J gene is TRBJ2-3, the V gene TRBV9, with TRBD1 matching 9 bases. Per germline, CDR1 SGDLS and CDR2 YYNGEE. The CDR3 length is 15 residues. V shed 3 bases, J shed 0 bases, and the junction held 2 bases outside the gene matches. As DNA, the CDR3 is TGTGCCAGCAGCGGGGGACAGGGTAGCACAGATACGCAGTATTTT. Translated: CASSGGQGSTDTQYF.

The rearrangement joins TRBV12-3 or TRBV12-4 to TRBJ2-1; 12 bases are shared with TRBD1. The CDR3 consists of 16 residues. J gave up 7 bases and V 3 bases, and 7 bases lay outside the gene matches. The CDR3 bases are TGTGCCAGCAGTTTGTACGGGACAGGGGGCATGAATGAGCAGTTCTTC. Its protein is CASSLYGTGGMNEQFF.

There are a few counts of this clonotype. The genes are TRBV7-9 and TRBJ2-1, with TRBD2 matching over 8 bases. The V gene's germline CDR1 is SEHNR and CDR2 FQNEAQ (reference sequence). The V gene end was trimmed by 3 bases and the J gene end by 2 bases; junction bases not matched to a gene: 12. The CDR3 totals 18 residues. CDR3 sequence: CASSFYLGTSGTYNEQFF. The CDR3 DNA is TGTGCCAGCAGCTTCTACCTAGGGACTAGTGGGACCTACAATGAGCAGTTCTTC.